This T cell receptor (beta chain) was retrieved from a study of vaccination and CD4 T cells after COVID-19. Remarks on this clonotype: Antigen unknown.

Researchers used the Oncomine TCR Beta short-read assay to sequence DNA from cultured CD4+ T cells. TCRdb analysed the PCR reads with MiXCR anew, one entry per CDR3 protein. Of thousands of distinct CDR3 sequences in the sample, around half were seen once. The length of the CDR3 is 15 residues. Per germline, CDR1 SGHVS and CDR2 FNYEAQ. V was clipped by 2 bases and J by 1 base, with 8 bases between them. Treatment of the sample: roughly ten-day PBMC culture with coronavirus spike peptide pools or control peptides (ViraFEST assay). CD4+ T cells of the unexposed donor were collected before the COVID-19 pandemic (2011-2018). Unexposed donors' CD4+ T cells were tested against SARS-CoV-2 S/N and four cold-coronavirus spikes when cell numbers allowed.

This TCR derives from a human donor in good health. The sample was CD4+ T cells from blood, cultured in vitro. The rearrangement joins TRBV7-6 to TRBJ2-2; no clear D gene. CDR3 coding DNA: TGTGCCAGCAGCTTAAGTCTGGGGAACACCGGGGAGCTGTTTTTT. It is translated as CASSLSLGNTGELFF.